This TCR beta chain was documented in a study of shared clonotypes between healthy human individuals (TCRdb year 2020). For context, the study as a whole: The cohort comprised a couple of women and three men aged 18 to 49 years. For each donor, three plates each were used for CD4 naive and CD4 memory, two plates were used for CD8 naive, and one plate was used for CD8 memory. Blood TCR repertoires of about five healthy adults were deeply sequenced to estimate repertoire size and the extent of clonotype sharing between individuals. Different laboratories and diverse techniques were used to prepare libraries and sequence TCR repertoires, to increase sequencing depth and limit assay-specific biases. Between about 0.8 and 9 billion PBMCs per donor were obtained by leukapheresis.

Using the deep immunoSEQ assay, TCR CDR3 regions were amplified from genomic DNA by multiplex PCR. Extracted genomic DNA from each cell subset was spread evenly across all wells of several immunoSEQ 96-well plates, with each plate serving as a replicate. For sorted subsets, each replicate PCR was loaded with 200 ng genomic DNA, equivalent to 30,000 or so T cell genomes. Purified libraries were quantified with a Qubit 3.0 fluorometer, sized on a Bioanalyzer 2100, and re-quantified with the KAPA Library Quantification kit. A separate single-read 150-cycle Illumina NextSeq 550 flow cell was used to sequence each immunoSEQ 96-well plate. Turning to the authors' computational methods: The immunoSEQ output contained only junctional sequences without quality scores, so filtering could not match that applied to full-length reads. Sequences were annotated with PyIR, a Python wrapper for IgBLAST v1.9, using IMGT germline references to assign V/J genes and CDR3. Reads were filtered out if the reads had weak V/J assignments (E-value above 1e-6), no CDR3, stop codons, out-of-frame junctions, or ambiguous translated residues. V3J clonotypes were defined as sequences sharing the same inferred V gene, J gene, and CDR3 amino acid sequence. The percentage overlap between two repertoires was calculated by dividing the number of shared unique clonotypes by the size of the smaller repertoire. RTK rarefaction, the Chao1 estimator, and Recon v2.1 estimates of unobserved clonotypes were used to assess repertoire richness. Generation probabilities were computed with OLGA for all TCRbeta clonotypes obtained by the gDNA method from a few donors. Drawn from immuneACCESS, this table holds only the in-frame rearrangements with V and J called that TCRdb kept. Clones are partly lost; checked studies trace under half to an unresolved V gene and leave the rest unexplained. The V and J calls and clone size come from that table; D and trimming were worked out from the DNA. The sample yields fewer than 3 million clones; about 90% were counted once. The leading ten clones occupy approximately 0.41% of the sample.

The CDR3 runs 16 residues from the cysteine to the phenylalanine. Solely the CDR3 DNA is kept, with 48 bases framed from the first base. Cut back by 0 bases and 1 base, the V and J ends lie 9 bases apart. For CDR1 and CDR2, the germline V gene lists MNHEY and SVGAGI. Comment on this clone: It lacks a known antigen. The input lacks base qualities; no much larger clone sits a single base away.

The full study reports these points: Pairwise subsampling led to the expectation that sequencing depth would affect the degree of clonotype sharing among donors. When four donors were compared, the shared fraction of clonotypes was 5% to 6.5% for naive CD4, about 4% for naive CD8, about 2.5% for memory CD4, and 0.4% for memory CD8. Because the study included only a small number of donors, the genetic and exposure-history diversity represented was limited. Rarefaction of sorted-subset datasets indicated incomplete sequencing despite the large sequencing depth. Sampling was restricted to blood, and TCR repertoires in tissues likely differ from the TCR repertoires found in blood. Larger estimated clonotype richness was generally found for naive subsets than for memory subsets. Compared with non-shared clonotypes, the clonotypes found in all four sorted-subset donors had higher generation probabilities.

The donors were healthy, HIV-negative adults who had no recently reported acute infections or vaccinations. All donors were Caucasian adults living in Nashville, Tennessee, USA. CD4+ T cells were enriched by magnetic negative selection; naive cells were then positively selected on CD45RA, and the negative fraction formed the memory subset. Blood was obtained by leukapheresis, after which PBMCs were separated by Ficoll-Histopaque density gradient centrifugation and cryopreserved in liquid nitrogen vapor phase. Purity and quantity of every magnetically sorted T cell population were checked by analytical flow cytometry. From each sorted fraction, genomic DNA was isolated and quantified by UV absorbance on a Nanodrop 2000c.

Sequenced material: naive CD4+ T cells from PBMCs. In the paper's terms, the cell subset or site label means: CD45RA+ positively selected. The chain is encoded by TRBV6-5 joined to TRBJ2-2; the D gene lacks a confident call. This clonotype was sampled from a man aged 18 to 29 in good health. Some clones in this sample may be carry-over from other donors' samples. The CDR3 protein sequence reads: CASSYSLGGNTGELFF. The DNA sequence follows: TGTGCCAGCAGTTACTCACTGGGTGGGAACACCGGGGAGCTGTTTTTT.